This T cell receptor beta chain was sequenced in a study of blood T cell repertoires in COVID-19. Across the whole study: Samples taken during acute and convalescent COVID-19 were collected in the United States, Italy and Spain. PBMCs, B-cell-depleted T cells, or T cells provided the cDNA or gDNA that made up the material.

Clones were sequenced by immunoSEQ multiplex PCR, and TCRdb holds only the in-frame ones, with some missing. In the table there are 300,000 to 350,000 clones, approximately 86% of which are singletons. The V and J ends lost 2 bases and 5 bases, in that order; junction bases with no gene match: 0. The CDR3 covers 13 residues. Germline CDR1 and CDR2: SGHRS and YFSETQ. The sequencing sample was made of peripheral blood. This clonotype was sampled from a man between 18 and 35 years old with active or convalescent COVID-19. The V and J genes are TRBV5-1 and TRBJ2-1; 8 nucleotides line up with TRBD2. As DNA, the CDR3 is TGCGCCAGCAGCTTTAGCGGGAACAATGAGCAGTTCTTC. Translating it yields CASSFSGNNEQFF.